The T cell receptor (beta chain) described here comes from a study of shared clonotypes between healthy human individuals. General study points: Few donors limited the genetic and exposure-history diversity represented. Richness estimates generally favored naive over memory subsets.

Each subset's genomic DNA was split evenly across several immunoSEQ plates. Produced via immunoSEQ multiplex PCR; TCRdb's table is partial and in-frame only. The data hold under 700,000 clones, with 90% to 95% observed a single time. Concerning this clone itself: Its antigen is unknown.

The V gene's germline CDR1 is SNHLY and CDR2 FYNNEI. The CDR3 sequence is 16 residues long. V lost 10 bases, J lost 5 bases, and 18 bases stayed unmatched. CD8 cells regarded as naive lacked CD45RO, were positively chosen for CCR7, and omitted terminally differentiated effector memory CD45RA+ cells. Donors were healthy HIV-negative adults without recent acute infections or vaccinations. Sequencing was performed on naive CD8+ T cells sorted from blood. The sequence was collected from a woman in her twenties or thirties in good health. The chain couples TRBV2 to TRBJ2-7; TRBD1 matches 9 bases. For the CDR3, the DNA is TGTGCCACTGGGGGGGACAGGGACGGCCGGCGCGACGAGCAGTACTTC. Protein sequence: CATGGDRDGRRDEQYF.